This T cell receptor (beta chain) comes out of a study of T cells in Graves' hyperthyroidism and ophthalmopathy. The V and J ends lost 5 bases and 3 bases respectively, with 14 bases between them. This CDR3 has 14 residues. Germline CDR1 and CDR2: MDHEN and SYDVKM. Amplification of TCR beta CDR3 regions was performed using RNA transcripts as template. Primed by the HTBI set, a first-round RT-PCR was run on the TCR CDR3. TCRdb reprocessed the multiplex PCR reads with MiXCR, giving one entry per CDR3 protein. This table holds roughly 560,000 distinct CDR3 sequences, roughly 14% found once. Under 3 months was the duration of disease in ophthalmopathy patients, who also had a Clinical Activity Score of at least 3 and a NOSPECS grade of at least 4. Those patients with uncontrolled infection, other autoimmune disease, pregnancy or lactation were excluded. This clonotype was seen many times.

The rearrangement joins TRBV28 to TRBJ2-7; a possible D gene is TRBD1 (6 bases). Input material: blood. This sequence was found in a woman aged 35 to 49 with Graves' ophthalmopathy. The CDR3 spells CASSPTVQGYEQYF. The CDR3 bases are TGTGCCAGCAGTCCCACTGTACAGGGCTACGAGCAGTACTTC.